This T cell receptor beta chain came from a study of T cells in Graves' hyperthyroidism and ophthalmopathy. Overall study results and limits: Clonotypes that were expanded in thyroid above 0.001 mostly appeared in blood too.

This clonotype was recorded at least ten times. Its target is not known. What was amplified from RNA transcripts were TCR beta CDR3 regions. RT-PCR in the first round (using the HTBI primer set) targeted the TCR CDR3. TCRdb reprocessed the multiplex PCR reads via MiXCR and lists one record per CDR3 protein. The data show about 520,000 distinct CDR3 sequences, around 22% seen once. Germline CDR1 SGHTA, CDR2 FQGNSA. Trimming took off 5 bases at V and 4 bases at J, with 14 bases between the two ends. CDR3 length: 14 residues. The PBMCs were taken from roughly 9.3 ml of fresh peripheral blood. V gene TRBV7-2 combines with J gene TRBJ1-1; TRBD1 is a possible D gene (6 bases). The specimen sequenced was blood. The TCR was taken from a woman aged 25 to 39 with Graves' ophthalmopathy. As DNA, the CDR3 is TGTGCCAGCAGCCCGGAACAGGGTGTCACTGAAGCTTTCTTT. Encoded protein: CASSPEQGVTEAFF.